This T cell receptor (beta chain) was found in a study of control samples from healthy donors and cancer patients. Germline CDR1 GTSNPN, CDR2 SVGIG (reference sequence). Trimming at V came to 1 base and at J to 10 bases, leaving 3 bases not matched to a gene. The CDR3 is 13 residues long. This clone was seen a few times. TCRdb's table, derived via immunoSEQ multiplex PCR, lists solely in-frame clones and lacks some. The sample carries 100,000 to 150,000 clones, around 90% recorded once. This sequence joins TRBV30 and TRBJ1-6; the match to TRBD1 covers 8 bases. Input material: blood. This sequence originates from a man aged 18 to 29 in good health. CDR3 bases: TGTGCCTGGAGTGGGACAGGGAGCTCACCCCTCCACTTT. It is translated as CAWSGTGSSPLHF. The full variable domain, rest sourced from reference TRBV30 and TRBJ1-6, is SQTIHQWPATLVQPVGSPLSLECTVEGTSNPNLYWYRQAAGRGLQLLFYSVGIGQISSEVPQNLSASRPQDRQFILSSKKLLLSDSGFYLCAWSGTGSSPLHFGNGTRLTVT.